The 27 T cell receptor beta chains given below trace back to one sample, sequenced in a study of OX40 agonist ivuxolimab in advanced cancers. Some clones are missing from TCRdb's copy, which holds only in-frame ones; the method was immunoSEQ multiplex PCR. The sample contains around 46,000 clones, around 92% of which appear only once. The input for sequencing was CD4+ or CD8+ T cells sorted from blood, taken in a trial of the OX40 agonist ivuxolimab. The origin of the receptors is an adult with an advanced solid tumor such as melanoma, head and neck, liver or kidney cancer.

The rearrangement joins TRBV19 to TRBJ2-5; TRBD2 is a possible D gene (5 bases). The CDR3 totals 13 residues. Germline-derived CDR1 and CDR2 are LNHDA and SQIVND (reference sequence). V was clipped by 0 bases and J by 5 bases, with 7 bases between them. The CDR3 here is CASSIEGGETQYF. DNA for the CDR3: TGTGCCAGTAGTATAGAAGGAGGCGAGACCCAGTACTTC.

V usage is TRBV11-2 and J usage is TRBJ2-3; the match to TRBD2 covers 14 bases. Germline V lookup: CDR1 SGHAT, CDR2 FQNNGV. The CDR3 length is 18 residues. Trimming cost V 4 bases and J 5 bases; bases outside gene matches: 11. The CDR3 coding sequence is TGTGCCAGCAGCTCCCGGGGGACTAGCGGGAGCGTAAGAGATACGCAGTATTTT. Translating it yields CASSSRGTSGSVRDTQYF.

The V gene is TRBV19, the J gene TRBJ1-1, with D possibly being TRBD1 (6 bases). V dropped 8 bases and J dropped 1 base, with 14 bases sitting between them. The CDR3 loop spans 14 amino acids. Germline values: CDR1 LNHDA, CDR2 SQIVND (reference sequence). The CDR3 DNA follows: TGTGCCAGTCAAAAAACGGGACAGAACACTGAAGCTTTCTTT. Translating gives CASQKTGQNTEAFF. Based on the CDR3 plus reference TRBV19 and TRBJ1-1, the full variable domain is DGGITQSPKYLFRKEGQNVTLSCEQNLNHDAMYWYRQDPGQGLRLIYYSQIVNDFQKGDIAEGYSVSREKKESFPLTVTSAQKNPTAFYLCASQKTGQNTEAFFGQGTRLTVV.

This chain links TRBV9 with TRBJ1-2, with D possibly matching TRBD1 (6 bases). There are 14 residues in the CDR3. Trimming stripped 4 bases from V and 8 bases from J, with 18 bases between. Germline V gives CDR1 SGDLS, CDR2 YYNGEE. Written as DNA, the CDR3 is TGTGCCAGCAGCTTCGGACAGTCTTCAACGGGCTACACCTTC. It is translated as CASSFGQSSTGYTF.

In DNA, the CDR3 is TGTGCCATCAGAGAAACCGGGACAGCTAACTATGGCTACACCTTC. Its protein product is CAIRETGTANYGYTF. The rearrangement uses TRBV10-3 and TRBJ1-2; 7 bases match TRBD1. The germline V gene has CDR1 ENHRY and CDR2 SYGVKD. The CDR3 extends over 15 amino acids. V lost 6 bases, J lost 0 bases, and 7 bases stayed unmatched.

Note on this clone: The junction departs from germline at one end; a sequencing error may be responsible. V gene TRBV9 combines with J gene TRBJ1-4, with D unclear. The CDR3 has 13 amino acids. Germline V gives CDR1 SGDLS, CDR2 YYNGEE. CDR3 nucleotide sequence: TGTGCCAGCAGCGGTTGGGTCCGAGAAAAACTGGTTTTT. This sequence encodes CASSGWVREKLVF. The full variable domain, in which reference TRBV9 and TRBJ1-4 provide the parts outside the CDR3, is DSGVTQTPKHLITATGQRVTLRCSPRSGDLSVYWYQQSLDQGLQFLIQYYNGEERAKGNILERFSAQQFPDLHSELNLSSLELGDSALYFCASSGWVREKLVFGSGTQLSVL.

The chain couples TRBV18 to TRBJ2-7; 13 bases map to TRBD2. Looked up from germline, CDR1 is KGHSH and CDR2 is LQKENI. This CDR3 contains 17 residues. J lost 4 bases, V lost 0 bases, and 6 bases had no gene match. CDR3 DNA sequence: TGTGCCAGCTCACCACCACTAGCGGGAGGGCCTGGATACGAGCAGTACTTC. Protein product: CASSPPLAGGPGYEQYF.

J is TRBJ1-2 and V is TRBV9; possibly TRBD1 for D (5 bases). V was shortened by 3 bases and J by 9 bases, with 15 bases between the two germline ends. The germline CDR1 and CDR2 sequences are SGDLS and YYNGEE. The CDR3 has 13 residues. CDR3 protein: CASSESGAVSYTF. CDR3 coding DNA: TGTGCCAGCAGCGAATCCGGGGCGGTCAGCTACACCTTC.

This clone was seen more than once but under ten times. This sequence joins TRBV7-6 and TRBJ1-6; tentative D call: TRBD1 (6 bases). CDR1 and CDR2 (germline): SGHVS, FNYEAQ. V was shortened by 5 bases and J by 8 bases, with 13 bases between the two germline ends. The CDR3 loop spans 14 amino acids. The CDR3 reads CASSATGADSPLHF. CDR3 DNA: TGTGCCAGCAGCGCGACAGGCGCGGATTCACCCCTCCACTTT.

V gene TRBV6-5 combines with J gene TRBJ2-7; D is unresolved. The CDR3 contains 14 residues. The V gene lost 2 bases and the J gene lost 1 base, with 9 bases spanning the gap. CDR1 and CDR2 from the germline V gene are MNHEY and SVGAGI. The CDR3 DNA is TGTGCCAGCAGTTACGGGGTGTTATCCTACGAGCAGTACTTC. Translated: CASSYGVLSYEQYF.

In the case of this clone: The sample contains more than one DNA sequence encoding this CDR3. The chain recombines TRBV30 with TRBJ1-2; TRBD1 aligns across 7 bases. The germline V gene has CDR1 GTSNPN and CDR2 SVGIG (reference sequence). The CDR3 spans 13 residues. With 5 bases clipped from V and 4 bases from J, the junction kept 7 bases outside the gene matches. CDR3 loop: CAWGPGGGYGYTF. Written as DNA, the CDR3 is TGTGCCTGGGGACCAGGGGGTGGCTATGGCTACACCTTC.

The V call is TRBV13, the J call TRBJ2-1; 8 nucleotides align to TRBD2. There are 17 residues in the CDR3. V lost 1 base, J lost 5 bases, and 10 bases stayed unmatched. From germline, CDR1 is PRHDT and CDR2 FYEKMQ (reference sequence). DNA of the CDR3: TGTGCCAGCAGCTTAGACCTATCAAGCGGGAGAAACAATGAGCAGTTCTTC. It specifies CASSLDLSSGRNNEQFF.

J is TRBJ1-1 and V is TRBV5-4, with a possible D match to TRBD1 (6 bases). The V gene lost 3 bases and the J gene lost 8 bases, with 8 bases spanning the gap. The CDR3 sequence is 11 residues long. Germline V gene data show CDR1 as SGHNT and CDR2 as YYREEE (reference sequence). The CDR3: CASSWGTEAFF. CDR3 in DNA: TGTGCCAGCAGCTGGGGGACAGAAGCTTTCTTT.

J is TRBJ1-5 and V is TRBV6-5, with 9 positions matching TRBD1. The CDR3 is 14 amino acids. The V and J ends lost 5 bases and 6 bases, in that order; junction bases with no gene match: 5. Looked up from germline, CDR1 is MNHEY and CDR2 is SVGAGI. The CDR3 sequence: CASSKTGGTQPQHF. CDR3 bases: TGTGCCAGCAGTAAAACAGGGGGCACTCAGCCCCAGCATTTT.

This rearrangement joins TRBV27 to TRBJ2-7, with D maybe TRBD2 (5 bases). Per germline, CDR1 MNHEY and CDR2 SMNVEV (reference sequence). The CDR3 covers 16 residues. The germline V and J ends were trimmed by 6 bases and 1 base, with 19 bases remaining between them. The CDR3 reads CASSPERERPSYEQYF. CDR3 bases: TGTGCCAGCAGCCCTGAGAGGGAGCGGCCTTCCTACGAGCAGTACTTC.

V is TRBV15 and J is TRBJ1-6; maybe TRBD1 (6 bases). The germline gives CDR1 LNHNV, CDR2 YYDKDF (reference sequence). The V and J ends lost 4 bases and 0 bases respectively, with 13 bases between them. This CDR3 region has 17 residues. CDR3 sequence: CATSKGQLSSYNSPLHF. For the CDR3, the DNA is TGTGCCACCAGCAAAGGACAGCTGAGCTCCTATAATTCACCCCTCCACTTT. Combining the CDR3 with reference TRBV15 and TRBJ1-6 gives the whole variable domain DAMVIQNPRYQVTQFGKPVTLSCSQTLNHNVMYWYQQKSSQAPKLLFHYYDKDFNNEADTPDNFQSRRPNTSFCFLDIRSPGLGDTAMYLCATSKGQLSSYNSPLHFGNGTRLTVT.

This chain connects TRBV7-3 to TRBJ2-3, with D hard to call. Germline V gene lookup returns CDR1 SGHTA and CDR2 FQGTGA. V lost 8 bases to trimming and J lost 0 bases, with 12 bases between them. There are 14 residues in the CDR3. In nucleotides, the CDR3 is TGTGCCAGCCGGGTGTATACTAGCACAGATACGCAGTATTTT. Encoded protein: CASRVYTSTDTQYF.

This chain links TRBV7-2 with TRBJ2-1; D not certain. The CDR3 extends over 13 amino acids. Trimming shortened V by 0 bases and J by 3 bases, and 3 bases separated the two germline ends. CDR1 and CDR2 (germline): SGHTA, FQGNSA. Here the CDR3 reads CASSLALYNEQFF. CDR3 sequence (DNA): TGTGCCAGCAGCTTAGCACTCTACAATGAGCAGTTCTTC.

V gene TRBV9 combines with J gene TRBJ1-2, with D perhaps matching TRBD1 (6 bases). The CDR3 is 14 residues long. Trimming removed 0 bases from V and 2 bases from J, with 8 bases in between. CDR1 and CDR2 (germline): SGDLS, YYNGEE. CDR3 sequence reads: CASSVGDKNYGYTF. CDR3 DNA: TGTGCCAGCAGCGTAGGGGACAAGAACTATGGCTACACCTTC.

The genes are TRBV11-3 and TRBJ2-7; possible D gene TRBD1, 6 bases. This CDR3 spans 16 amino acids. Trimming cost V 3 bases and J 3 bases, with 18 bases left between them. Germline loops: CDR1 SGHNT, CDR2 YENEEA. The CDR3 DNA follows: TGTGCCAGCAGCTTTCTGATGGCAGGGGCGCACTACGAGCAGTACTTC. Amino acids: CASSFLMAGAHYEQYF. Together with reference TRBV11-3 and TRBJ2-7, the CDR3 gives the full variable domain: EAGVVQSPRYKIIEKKQPVAFWCNPISGHNTLYWYLQNLGQGPELLIRYENEEAVDDSQLPKDRFSAERLKGVDSTLKIQPAELGDSAVYLCASSFLMAGAHYEQYFGPGTRLTVT.

This clone has just a few counts. The genes are TRBV7-9 and TRBJ1-1, with D uncertain. The CDR3 runs to 14 residues. Germline CDR1 and CDR2: SEHNR and FQNEAQ (reference sequence). V was pared by 6 bases and J by 2 bases, with 13 bases between. This chain's CDR3 is CASRPLGFNTEAFF. The CDR3 nucleotides read TGTGCCAGCAGACCACTAGGTTTCAACACTGAAGCTTTCTTT. Complete variable domain (other parts from reference TRBV7-9 and TRBJ1-1): DTGVSQNPRHKITKRGQNVTFRCDPISEHNRLYWYRQTLGQGPEFLTYFQNEAQLEKSRLLSDRFSAERPKGSFSTLEIQRTEQGDSAMYLCASRPLGFNTEAFFGQGTRLTVV.

V is TRBV10-3 and J is TRBJ1-5; 9 bases map to TRBD1. The CDR3 covers 14 residues. Trimming took 6 bases from V and 7 from J; bases not matched to a gene: 7. The germline gives CDR1 ENHRY, CDR2 SYGVKD. The CDR3 DNA reads TGTGCCATCAGCGGGAGGACAGGGGTCCAGCCCCAGCATTTT. It is translated as CAISGRTGVQPQHF.

This clone was seen once. J is TRBJ2-7 and V is TRBV27; 9 bases fit TRBD2. V was pared by 0 bases and J by 4 bases, with 1 base of the junction left unmatched. This CDR3 has 14 residues. Germline CDR1 and CDR2: MNHEY and SMNVEV (reference sequence). The CDR3, as DNA: TGTGCCAGCAGTTTATCGAGCGGGAGGTACGAGCAGTACTTC. Protein product: CASSLSSGRYEQYF.

This clone was recorded a few times. The CDR3 here is CASSTYSRSYEQYF. The CDR3 DNA follows: TGTGCCAGTAGTACGTACAGCCGCTCCTACGAGCAGTACTTC. The chain combines TRBV19 with TRBJ2-7; the D is unclear. CDR1 and CDR2 (germline): LNHDA, SQIVND (reference sequence). The V end lost 4 bases, the J end lost 0 bases, and 10 bases lay between the germline ends. The CDR3 length is 14 residues.

The genes are TRBV4-1 and TRBJ2-7; the match to TRBD1 covers 7 bases. The CDR3 length is 15 residues. CDR1 and CDR2 (germline): MGHRA, YSYEKL. V gave up 3 bases and J gave up 0 bases; unmatched junction bases: 5. CDR3 sequence reads: CASSQLQGSSYEQYF. The CDR3 nucleotides are TGCGCCAGCAGCCAGTTACAGGGGAGCTCCTACGAGCAGTACTTC.

This clone was seen just once. V is TRBV7-3 and J is TRBJ1-2, with 8 bases aligning to TRBD1. V shed 0 bases, J shed 4 bases, and the junction held 7 bases outside the gene matches. Germline lookup yields CDR1 SGHTA and CDR2 FQGTGA. The CDR3 length is 16 residues. The CDR3 DNA reads TGTGCCAGCAGCTTAACAGCCCAGGGGGCTGGCTATGGCTACACCTTC. It encodes CASSLTAQGAGYGYTF.

The chain joins TRBV15 to TRBJ2-5; TRBD1 might be the D (7 bases). The DNA end favors TRBJ2-7, so the J call may be wrong. Germline values: CDR1 LNHNV, CDR2 YYDKDF (reference sequence). CDR3 size: 16 residues. Written as DNA, the CDR3 is TGTGCCACCAGCAGACCGGGGGACAGTCGCTCCTACGAGCAGTACTTC. Residues: CATSRPGDSRSYEQYF.